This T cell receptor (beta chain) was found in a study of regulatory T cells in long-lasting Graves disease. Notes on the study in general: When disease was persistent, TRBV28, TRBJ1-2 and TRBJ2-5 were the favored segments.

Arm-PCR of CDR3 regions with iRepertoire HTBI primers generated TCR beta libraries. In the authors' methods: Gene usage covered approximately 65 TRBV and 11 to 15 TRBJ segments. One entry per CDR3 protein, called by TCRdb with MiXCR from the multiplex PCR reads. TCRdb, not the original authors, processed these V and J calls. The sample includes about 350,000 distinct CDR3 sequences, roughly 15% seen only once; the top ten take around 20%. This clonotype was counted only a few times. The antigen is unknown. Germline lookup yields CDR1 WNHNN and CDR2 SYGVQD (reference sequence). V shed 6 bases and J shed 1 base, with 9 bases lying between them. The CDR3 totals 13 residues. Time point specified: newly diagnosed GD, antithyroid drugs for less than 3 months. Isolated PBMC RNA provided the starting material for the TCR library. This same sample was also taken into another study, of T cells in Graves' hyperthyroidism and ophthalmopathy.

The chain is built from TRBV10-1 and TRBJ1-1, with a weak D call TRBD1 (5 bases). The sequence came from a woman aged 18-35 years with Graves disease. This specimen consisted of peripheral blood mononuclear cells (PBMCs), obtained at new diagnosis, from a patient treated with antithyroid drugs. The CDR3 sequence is CASRETGNTEAFF. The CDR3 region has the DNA TGCGCCAGCAGGGAAACAGGGAACACTGAAGCTTTCTTT.